Described below is a single T cell receptor (beta chain) sequence and its context. Its antigen has not been determined. There are no base qualities to consult, and no much larger clone falls within one base. TCRbeta CDR3 regions were amplified from genomic DNA by means of the immunoSEQ Assay, a bias-controlled multiplex PCR. For the original study's pipeline: Nucleated cell counts per sample were estimated from amplification of reference gene primers within the assay. To quantify the absolute abundance of each unique TCRbeta CDR3 rearrangement, sequence reads were collapsed and filtered. For each sample, productive Simpson clonality was calculated by taking the square root of Simpson's diversity index across productive rearrangements. The clones in this table, taken by TCRdb from immuneACCESS, are in-frame only. Not every clone is retained; where verified, under half of the shortfall comes from an unresolved V gene, and the cause of the rest is unknown. Clonal size and the V and J genes are those of that table, whereas D and trimming came from the DNA. This sample gives fewer than 350,000 clones in total; around 85% of them show up just once. 2.5% to 3% of the sample is taken by the ten largest.

In the prospective study, participants were 18 to 89 years old, resided in about two dozen geographic areas of the United States, and were enrolled through a virtual design. In the prospective study, participants were assigned to cohorts based on the clinical history participants reported in a screening survey and a study questionnaire. Recovered participants in ImmuneRACE Cohort 3 were defined by two consecutive negative NP/OP PCR tests, clearance by a healthcare professional, or resolution of symptoms. In the prospective study, whole blood, serum and a nasopharyngeal or oropharyngeal swab were collected from each participant by mobile phlebotomists. Over a 2-month period, participants in the prospective study had the option of providing additional blood draws and questionnaires. Prospective study blood samples were shipped either frozen or at room temperature before DNA extraction. Compared with germline, V lacks 5 bases and J lacks 7 bases; bases without a gene match: 4. CDR1 and CDR2, per the germline V gene, are MDHEN and SYDVKM. There are 14 amino acids in the CDR3, from cysteine to phenylalanine inclusive. The CDR3 DNA has 42 bases and is translated from base 1.

This specimen comes from a study of blood T cell repertoires in COVID-19 (dated by TCRdb to the early 2020s). Background for the entire study: Samples from collaborators originated in the United States, Italy and Spain and spanned both the acute and convalescent phases of COVID-19. The samples were drawn from the first 160 participants of the ongoing ImmuneRACE study and from some 1,300 subjects provided by 6 global collaborators. HLA class I and class II types, where available, came from metadata supplied by the sample provider rather than from assay-based typing. The material from the prospective study consisted of cDNA or gDNA derived from T cells, B-cell-depleted T cells, or PBMCs. Deeply sampled blood TCRbeta repertoires from subjects exposed to, actively infected with, or recovered from COVID-19 were included in the dataset. The repertoires were released in a freely available public database meant as a resource for research on the immune response to SARS-CoV-2. Nearly every sample came with metadata listing a de-identified subject ID, COVID-19 status, age in years and sex. Summary of the overall study and its limitations: How much clinical and demographic metadata was included differed by source and by participant, and the metadata was provided uncurated.

The origin of this receptor is a woman in her forties or fifties who had recovered from COVID-19. In this chain, TRBV28 is recombined with TRBJ1-3; 11 central nucleotides agree with TRBD1. What was sequenced was PBMCs or T cells enriched from blood (not recorded which). CDR3 sequence: CASSTGQGANTIYF. The DNA reads as follows: TGTGCCAGCAGTACCGGACAGGGGGCGAACACCATATATTTT.